The following is a T cell receptor beta chain sequence with its context. Looked up from germline, CDR1 is LNHDA and CDR2 is SQIVND (reference sequence). V was cut by 5 bases and J by 5 bases, with 9 bases left in between. The CDR3 consists of 13 residues. This sample is part of a study of blood T cell repertoires in COVID-19. The assay was immunoSEQ multiplex PCR, and TCRdb's table has in-frame clones only and misses some. Among some 320,000 clones listed, 85% were seen once. The J gene is TRBJ1-4, the V gene TRBV19; no clear D gene. This receptor was identified in a human donor in a cohort sampled during active COVID-19. The source material was peripheral blood. The chain's CDR3 is CASSPPRNEKLFF. Written as DNA, the CDR3 is TGTGCCAGTAGTCCTCCGCGAAATGAAAAACTGTTTTTT. Variable domain in full (rest from reference TRBV19 and TRBJ1-4): DGGITQSPKYLFRKEGQNVTLSCEQNLNHDAMYWYRQDPGQGLRLIYYSQIVNDFQKGDIAEGYSVSREKKESFPLTVTSAQKNPTAFYLCASSPPRNEKLFFGSGTQLSVL.